Each of the 17 T cell receptor beta chains below was sequenced from the same sample in a study of blood T cell repertoires in COVID-19. Measured with immunoSEQ multiplex PCR; TCRdb has only the in-frame clones, and not every one. The sample records approximately 150,000 clones, about 92% being singletons. The specimen was peripheral blood. All receptors come from a human donor in a cohort sampled during active COVID-19.

Only one count was recorded for this clone. This chain links TRBV3-1 (or the pseudogene TRBV3-2) with TRBJ1-1; 9 bases map to TRBD1. Germline CDR1 is LGHDT and CDR2 is YNNKEL (reference sequence). This CDR3 comprises 15 residues. With V trimmed by 4 bases and J by 1 base, 4 bases remained unmatched. DNA of the CDR3: TGTGCCAGCAGCCTCCCGGGACAGGGGAACACTGAAGCTTTCTTT. Protein: CASSLPGQGNTEAFF.

The V and J genes are TRBV27 and TRBJ1-4; D might be TRBD1 (5 bases). CDR3 length equals 14 residues. V lost 6 bases and J 8 bases, leaving 16 bases between the germline ends. From germline, CDR1 is MNHEY and CDR2 SMNVEV (reference sequence). The CDR3 loop is CASRKGLDGEKLFF. CDR3 in DNA: TGTGCCAGCAGGAAGGGGTTGGACGGGGAAAAACTGTTTTTT.

The chain combines TRBV6-5 with TRBJ1-1, with D perhaps matching TRBD1 (6 bases). The CDR3 runs 15 residues. The germline V gene encodes CDR1 MNHEY and CDR2 SVGAGI. The V end was cut by 4 bases, the J end by 1 base, with 13 bases between. CDR3 in DNA: TGTGCCAGCAGTTTCTACAGGGCTGGGAACACTGAAGCTTTCTTT. Translating gives CASSFYRAGNTEAFF.

The J gene is TRBJ1-6, the V gene TRBV30, with a tentative D call TRBD1 (6 bases). V lost 3 bases and J 0 bases, leaving 24 bases between the germline ends. Germline V gene sequence: CDR1 GTSNPN, CDR2 SVGIG (reference sequence). CDR3 length: 20 amino acids. DNA for the CDR3: TGTGCCTGGAGGGATGGACAGCTCCCTGGGTTCAGCTCCTATAATTCACCCCTCCACTTT. Translating gives CAWRDGQLPGFSSYNSPLHF.

The rearrangement uses TRBV29-1 and TRBJ1-2; 8 positions match TRBD1. CDR3 length: 15 residues. Trimming removed 1 base from V and 5 bases from J; junction bases left unmatched: 9. Germline V gives CDR1 SQVTM, CDR2 ANQGSEA. The CDR3 nucleotides read TGCAGCGTTGAAGTTGCGACAGGGGCGCGGTATGGCTACACCTTC. This translates into CSVEVATGARYGYTF.

In this sample, this clone turned up a few times. Distinct nucleotide sequences in the sample also encode this CDR3. The CDR3 is CASSLWQGETQYF. In DNA form, the CDR3 reads TGTGCCAGCAGTTTATGGCAGGGAGAGACCCAGTACTTC. The chain employs TRBV12-3 or TRBV12-4 and TRBJ2-5, with D possibly TRBD1 on 5 matching bases. Trimming took off 2 bases at V and 4 bases at J, with 8 bases between the two ends. The CDR3 spans 13 residues.

This clone was picked up one time. CDR3 sequence (DNA): TGTGCCAGCAGTTACTCTCCGGGTACTGAAGCTTTCTTT. It encodes CASSYSPGTEAFF. J is TRBJ1-1 and V is TRBV6-6; D is undetermined. Germline V CDR1 and CDR2: MNHNY, SVGAGI (reference sequence). CDR3 length equals 13 residues. V lost 0 bases, J lost 5 bases, and 7 bases lay in between.

This clone occurred a few times. This sequence joins TRBV6-4 and TRBJ2-2, with 8 bases fitting TRBD2. The CDR3 totals 16 residues. The V gene end was trimmed by 0 bases and the J gene end by 4 bases; junction bases not matched to a gene: 4. Germline CDR1 is MRHNA and CDR2 is SNTAGT. In DNA form, the CDR3 reads TGTGCCAGCAGTGACTCTAGCGGGGAGCTCACCGGGGAGCTGTTTTTT. Residues: CASSDSSGELTGELFF.

The chain has TRBV4-1 and TRBJ2-3; a possible D gene is TRBD2 (5 bases). Between the trimmed V and J ends, which lost 5 bases and 3 bases, there was a span of 18 bases. The CDR3 length is 16 residues. Germline V lookup: CDR1 MGHRA, CDR2 YSYEKL. The CDR3 DNA sequence: TGCGCCAGCAGCTCTTACTACCTAGAGGGAACAGATACGCAGTATTTT. The encoded protein is CASSSYYLEGTDTQYF.

This clone was counted a few times. CDR3 nucleotide sequence: TGCAGTGCTAGTGAACTAGCGGGGAGGAATGAGCAGTTCTTC. Translated: CSASELAGRNEQFF. The chain uses TRBV20-1 and TRBJ2-1; TRBD2 matches 10 bases. V lost 3 bases and J lost 7; bases outside the gene matches: 6. From germline, CDR1 is DFQATT and CDR2 SNEGSKA (reference sequence). CDR3 size: 14 residues.

The chain recombines TRBV9 with TRBJ1-1; 7 bases are shared with TRBD1. The trim removed 3 bases at V and 4 bases at J, leaving 3 bases unmatched. Germline lookup yields CDR1 SGDLS and CDR2 YYNGEE. There are 13 residues in the CDR3. The CDR3 DNA reads TGTGCCAGCAGCGCAGGGGGGAGCACTGAAGCTTTCTTT. This translates into CASSAGGSTEAFF.

This clone occurred once. The chain joins TRBV6-5 to TRBJ1-5, with D uncertain. The CDR3 extends over 14 amino acids. Germline CDR1 is MNHEY and CDR2 is SVGAGI. With 7 bases removed from V and 8 bases from J, the gap between germline ends came to 18 bases. CDR3 nucleotides: TGTGCCAGCACCACTCCGGGTATCTTTAAGCCCCAGCATTTT. Translated, it gives CASTTPGIFKPQHF.

This clone came up once. The V call is TRBV20-1, the J call TRBJ2-7; possible D gene TRBD2, 7 bases. This CDR3 is built from 15 residues. V shed 3 bases and J shed 4 bases, with 19 bases lying between them. Germline CDR1 reads DFQATT; CDR2 reads SNEGSKA (reference sequence). The CDR3 sequence: CSASRPGGSGYEQYF. For the CDR3, the DNA is TGCAGTGCTAGTCGGCCGGGGGGCTCAGGATACGAGCAGTACTTC.

This chain joins TRBV19 and TRBJ2-1; the match to TRBD2 covers 7 bases. The V gene's germline CDR1 is LNHDA and CDR2 SQIVND (reference sequence). Trimming at V came to 5 bases and at J to 6 bases, leaving 7 bases not matched to a gene. The CDR3 extends over 14 amino acids. CDR3 loop: CASSVPGGGNEQFF. CDR3 nucleotide sequence: TGTGCCAGTAGTGTCCCGGGGGGAGGCAATGAGCAGTTCTTC.

V usage is TRBV16 and J usage is TRBJ2-7; 9 bases line up with TRBD1. Losses at the gene ends were 2 bases for V and 6 bases for J; bases not matched to a gene: 2. This CDR3 contains 13 residues. CDR1 is KGHSY and CDR2 is FQNENV in the germline V gene. Here the CDR3 reads CASSQGQGIEQYF. The DNA for the CDR3 is TGTGCCAGCAGCCAAGGACAGGGGATCGAGCAGTACTTC.

This clone was picked up one time. The chain uses TRBV5-1 and TRBJ2-5, with 10 bases lining up with TRBD2. Trimming at V came to 5 bases and at J to 4 bases, leaving 5 bases not matched to a gene. The germline V gene encodes CDR1 SGHRS and CDR2 YFSETQ. The CDR3 sequence is 14 residues long. This chain's CDR3 is CASRDPSGGETQYF. As DNA, the CDR3 is TGCGCCAGCAGAGATCCTAGCGGGGGAGAGACCCAGTACTTC.

This chain links TRBV10-1 with TRBJ2-3, with TRBD2 matching 10 bases. J was trimmed by 3 bases and V by 3 bases; bases with no gene match: 3. CDR3 length equals 15 residues. From germline, CDR1 is WNHNN and CDR2 SYGVQD (reference sequence). The CDR3 nucleotides are TGCGCCAGCAGTGAAAAAGCGGGGGGGACAGATACGCAGTATTTT. Residues: CASSEKAGGTDTQYF.